This is a list of T cell receptor beta chains from one sample in a study of blood T cell repertoires in COVID-19. Here immunoSEQ multiplex PCR was the method, and the copy in TCRdb shows in-frame clones only, minus some. The table includes 50,000 to 65,000 clones, 88% detected once. Sequenced material: peripheral blood. The receptors originated from a human donor in a cohort sampled during active COVID-19. Both conserved end residues are part of each CDR3. D genes are given only for firm matches.

j_call,v_call,d_call,cdr3_aa,cdr3_nt
TRBJ2-1,TRBV5-1,TRBD2,CASSLLGGAEQFF,TGCGCCAGCAGCTTGCTCGGGGGGGCAGAGCAGTTCTTC
TRBJ2-7,TRBV7-6,-,CASSPPSGYEQYF,TGTGCCAGCAGCCCCCCTTCGGGGTACGAGCAGTACTTC
TRBJ2-1,TRBV19,-,CASSITSYNEQFF,TGTGCCAGTAGTATAACTAGCTACAATGAGCAGTTCTTC
TRBJ2-1,TRBV24-1,-,CATSDLTYNEQFF,TGTGCCACCAGTGATCTGACTTACAATGAGCAGTTCTTC
TRBJ2-3,TRBV6-5,TRBD2,CASSYSASGLRDTQYF,TGTGCCAGCAGTTACTCGGCTAGCGGGCTCAGAGATACGCAGTATTTT
TRBJ1-2,TRBV4-2,-,CASSQVTGKGYGYTF,TGTGCCAGCAGCCAAGTAACAGGGAAGGGCTATGGCTACACCTTC
TRBJ2-7,TRBV29-1,-,CSVRDYEQYF,TGCAGCGTCCGAGACTACGAGCAGTACTTC
TRBJ2-7,TRBV16,TRBD1,CASSQSQGAYEQYF,TGTGCCAGCAGCCAATCACAGGGGGCCTACGAGCAGTACTTC
TRBJ1-6,TRBV7-9,TRBD1,CASSSSWDRGGGYNSPLHF,TGTGCCAGCAGCTCTTCCTGGGACAGGGGTGGGGGCTATAATTCACCCCTCCACTTT
TRBJ1-1,TRBV6-6,-,CASSYSQGTNTEAFF,TGTGCCAGCAGTTACTCACAGGGAACGAACACTGAAGCTTTCTTT
TRBJ2-1,TRBV5-6,TRBD2,CASSLVLAGGSLLFF,TGTGCCAGCAGCTTGGTACTAGCGGGGGGTTCCCTGCTGTTCTTC